This entry describes one TCR beta chain. Its target is not known. Trimming cost V 6 bases and J 4 bases, with 10 bases left between them. The V gene's germline CDR1 is SNHLY and CDR2 FYNNEI. The CDR3 is made up of 13 amino acids. This entry belongs to a study of T cells in Graves' hyperthyroidism and ophthalmopathy. Broader study findings: Blood also showed most of the thyroid clonotypes that were expanded above 0.001. Median prediction lead before ophthalmopathy onset was six to eight months with the model.

There were TCR beta CDR3 regions amplified from RNA transcripts. RT-PCR in the first round (using the HTBI primer set) targeted the TCR CDR3. From the multiplex PCR reads, TCRdb called clonotypes with MiXCR, one entry per CDR3 protein. Of under 350,000 distinct CDR3 sequences listed, 21% are singletons. This sequence was found in a woman in her forties or fifties with Graves' hyperthyroidism. J is TRBJ2-1 and V is TRBV2; D is ambiguous. The sequencing input was blood. As DNA, the CDR3 is TGTGCCAGCAGCTTAGTGGCATACAATGAGCAGTTCTTC. This translates into CASSLVAYNEQFF.